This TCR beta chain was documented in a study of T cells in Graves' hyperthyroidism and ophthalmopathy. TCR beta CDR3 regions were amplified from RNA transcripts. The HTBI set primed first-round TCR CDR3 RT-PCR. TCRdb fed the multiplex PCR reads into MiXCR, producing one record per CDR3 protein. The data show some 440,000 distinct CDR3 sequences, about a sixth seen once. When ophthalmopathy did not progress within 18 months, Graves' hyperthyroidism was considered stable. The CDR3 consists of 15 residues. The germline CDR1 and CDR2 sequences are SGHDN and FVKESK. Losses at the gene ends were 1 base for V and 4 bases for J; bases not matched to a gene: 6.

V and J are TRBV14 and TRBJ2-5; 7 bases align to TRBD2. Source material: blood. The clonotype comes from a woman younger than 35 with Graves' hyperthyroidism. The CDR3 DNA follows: TGTGCCAGCAGCCAAGCAGGACGGGGGGTAGAGACCCAGTACTTC. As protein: CASSQAGRGVETQYF.